This passage covers 31 T cell receptor beta chains from one sample sequenced in a study of OX40 agonist ivuxolimab in advanced cancers. Produced via immunoSEQ multiplex PCR; TCRdb's table is partial and in-frame only. The profile shows 20,000 to 25,000 clones, just under 75% of them singletons. The sample here was CD4+ or CD8+ T cells sorted from blood, taken in a trial of the OX40 agonist ivuxolimab. The origin of the receptors is an adult with an advanced solid tumor such as melanoma, head and neck, liver or kidney cancer.

The chain combines TRBV28 with TRBJ2-1; no definite D call. V was trimmed by 3 bases and J by 3 bases, leaving 12 bases between them. Germline V gene lookup returns CDR1 MDHEN and CDR2 SYDVKM. CDR3 size: 15 residues. The CDR3 sequence: CASSFIAELYNEQFF. The CDR3 region has the DNA TGTGCCAGCAGTTTTATCGCGGAACTCTACAATGAGCAGTTCTTC.

This chain connects TRBV28 to TRBJ2-3; TRBD1 might be the D (5 bases). Trimming left V 5 bases short and J 1 base short, with 13 bases between. The CDR3 loop spans 15 amino acids. Germline CDR1 is MDHEN and CDR2 is SYDVKM. As DNA, the CDR3 is TGTGCCAGCAGTGAACAGGTAACCCGCACAGATACGCAGTATTTT. Its protein is CASSEQVTRTDTQYF. The variable domain in full, completed from reference TRBV28 and TRBJ2-3, reads DVKVTQSSRYLVKRTGEKVFLECVQDMDHENMFWYRQDPGLGLRLIYFSYDVKMKEKGDIPEGYSVSREKKERFSLILESASTNQTSMYLCASSEQVTRTDTQYFGPGTRLTVL.

V usage is TRBV4-3 and J usage is TRBJ2-7; D unclear. Germline V gene lookup returns CDR1 LGHNA and CDR2 YSLEER. This CDR3 spans 12 amino acids. Between the trimmed V and J ends, which lost 0 bases and 4 bases, there was a span of 4 bases. Written as DNA, the CDR3 is TGCGCCAGCAGCCAAGATACTTACGAGCAGTACTTC. This gives the protein CASSQDTYEQYF.

The rearrangement uses TRBV28 and TRBJ2-1; no definite D call. Trimming cost V 1 base and J 6 bases, with 13 bases left between them. CDR3 length: 15 residues. The germline V gene encodes CDR1 MDHEN and CDR2 SYDVKM. In DNA, the CDR3 is TGTGCCAGCAGTTTATTCCCCACGGGCGGCAATGAGCAGTTCTTC. It yields the protein CASSLFPTGGNEQFF.

J is TRBJ2-5 and V is TRBV9, with 9 bases that match TRBD1. The V and J ends lost 3 bases and 4 bases, in that order; junction bases with no gene match: 4. This CDR3 has 14 amino acids. Germline V CDR1 and CDR2: SGDLS, YYNGEE. CDR3 in amino acids: CASSGDRAGETQYF. CDR3 coding DNA: TGTGCCAGCAGCGGGGACAGGGCGGGAGAGACCCAGTACTTC. The full variable domain, its missing parts supplied by reference TRBV9 and TRBJ2-5, is DSGVTQTPKHLITATGQRVTLRCSPRSGDLSVYWYQQSLDQGLQFLIQYYNGEERAKGNILERFSAQQFPDLHSELNLSSLELGDSALYFCASSGDRAGETQYFGPGTRLLVL.

About this clone itself: Its ends do not fully match the called genes, so a read error is possible. V is TRBV7-7 and J is TRBJ2-7; 9 bases agree with TRBD1. The CDR3 runs 14 residues. The V gene's germline CDR1 is SSHAT and CDR2 FNYEAQ (reference sequence). The CDR3 DNA reads as TGTGCTAGCAGCTTGGGGACAGGGCTTGACGAGCAGTACTTC. It specifies CASSLGTGLDEQYF.

Relative to its sample, this clone is medium-sized. The genes are TRBV9 and TRBJ2-1; 9 bases align to TRBD2. The junction had 13 bases not matched to a gene; V was cut back by 5 bases and J by 10 bases. Per germline, CDR1 SGDLS and CDR2 YYNGEE. CDR3 length: 15 amino acids. The CDR3, as DNA: TGTGCCAGCAGGGAAGGCGGGGGGGCGATGGACGAGCAGTTCTTC. Residues: CASREGGGAMDEQFF.

The J gene is TRBJ1-2, the V gene TRBV9; weak D call: TRBD1 (6 bases). The CDR3 consists of 14 residues. CDR1 and CDR2 (germline): SGDLS, YYNGEE. Between the trimmed V and J ends, which lost 3 bases and 6 bases, there was a span of 15 bases. The chain's CDR3 is CASSGYRELDGYTF. For the CDR3, the DNA is TGTGCCAGCAGCGGGTACAGGGAATTGGATGGCTACACCTTC.

The chain uses TRBV7-6 and TRBJ1-2; 8 nucleotides line up with TRBD1. V was pared by 0 bases and J by 5 bases, with 20 bases of the junction left unmatched. This CDR3 has 20 residues. Germline V gene sequence: CDR1 SGHVS, CDR2 FNYEAQ. The CDR3 protein is CASSLAVGAPGQGNRYGYTF. The CDR3 DNA follows: TGTGCCAGCAGCTTAGCCGTCGGGGCACCAGGACAGGGCAATCGGTATGGCTACACCTTC.

The CDR3 reads CAWSLAGGRSETQYF. Written as DNA, the CDR3 is TGTGCCTGGAGTTTAGCGGGGGGGCGGTCAGAGACCCAGTACTTC. This sequence joins TRBV30 and TRBJ2-5; TRBD2 matches 11 bases. Germline V CDR1 and CDR2: GTSNPN, SVGIG (reference sequence). The J segment lost 4 bases and the V segment lost 2 bases, leaving 6 bases of the junction unmatched. The CDR3 has 15 amino acids.

This clone was recorded only once. This chain links TRBV7-8 with TRBJ2-1, with D uncertain. Looked up from germline, CDR1 is SGHVS and CDR2 is FQNEAQ. Trimming cost V 5 bases and J 5 bases, with 7 bases left between them. The length of the CDR3 is 12 residues. DNA for the CDR3: TGTGCCAGCAGCCGAACAGACAATGAGCAGTTCTTC. This encodes CASSRTDNEQFF.

The V and J genes are TRBV4-1 and TRBJ2-1, with TRBD2 matching over 14 bases. CDR3 length equals 16 residues. Unmatched junction bases numbered 8, after V lost 5 bases and J lost 8 bases. Germline CDR1 and CDR2: MGHRA and YSYEKL. The CDR3 nucleotides read TGCGCCAGCAGCTACGGAGTGACTAGCGGGGGGGATGAGCAGTTCTTC. Amino acid sequence: CASSYGVTSGGDEQFF.

This sequence joins TRBV7-9 and TRBJ2-7, with D uncertain. Germline CDR1 is SEHNR and CDR2 is FQNEAQ (reference sequence). CDR3 size: 13 residues. Trimming left V 5 bases short and J 2 bases short, with 10 bases between. The CDR3 spells CASSPGRTYEQYF. DNA for the CDR3: TGTGCCAGCAGCCCCGGACGGACCTACGAGCAGTACTTC. The complete variable domain, with remaining parts taken from reference TRBV7-9 and TRBJ2-7, reads DTGVSQNPRHKITKRGQNVTFRCDPISEHNRLYWYRQTLGQGPEFLTYFQNEAQLEKSRLLSDRFSAERPKGSFSTLEIQRTEQGDSAMYLCASSPGRTYEQYFGPGTRLTVT.

This clone was counted a few times. The genes are TRBV4-1 and TRBJ1-1, with D unclear. Between the trimmed V and J ends, which lost 6 bases and 0 bases, there was a span of 2 bases. This CDR3 has 11 amino acids. In germline, CDR1 is MGHRA, CDR2 YSYEKL. This CDR3 reads CASRLNTEAFF. The CDR3 nucleotides are TGCGCCAGCAGACTGAACACTGAAGCTTTCTTT.

This clone is medium-sized (0.01 to 0.1%) within its sample. This CDR3 is CASSNGRGFYEQYF. The DNA of the CDR3 is TGTGCCAGCTCCAACGGCAGGGGGTTCTACGAGCAGTACTTC. The V call is TRBV7-2, the J call TRBJ2-7; 7 nucleotides align to TRBD1. CDR3 length: 14 residues. Trimming took 8 bases from V and 3 from J; bases not matched to a gene: 10. Germline assignment: CDR1 SGHTA and CDR2 FQGNSA.

The rearrangement uses TRBV6-1 and TRBJ1-4; D is ambiguous. The CDR3 spans 13 residues. Germline assignment: CDR1 MNHNS and CDR2 SASEGT. Trimming shortened V by 6 bases and J by 2 bases, and 7 bases separated the two germline ends. CDR3 sequence reads: CASSAVTNEKLFF. The DNA of the CDR3 is TGTGCCAGCAGCGCGGTCACTAATGAAAAACTGTTTTTT.

The J gene is TRBJ1-2, the V gene TRBV10-3, with D unclear. The V end was cut by 0 bases, the J end by 2 bases, with 7 bases between. Germline V CDR1 and CDR2: ENHRY, SYGVKD. CDR3 size: 14 residues. The chain's CDR3 is CAISESPRNYGYTF. In DNA, the CDR3 is TGTGCCATCAGTGAGTCCCCGAGAAACTATGGCTACACCTTC.

This clone was found a few times. This chain links TRBV11-1 with TRBJ2-5, with D perhaps assigned TRBD1 or TRBD2 (6 bases each). Deletions cut 8 bases from V and 5 bases from J, with 21 bases between. CDR1 and CDR2 from the germline V gene are SGHAT and FQDESV (reference sequence). This CDR3 is 15 amino acids long. CDR3 loop: CASRNRDSGGETQYF. DNA of the CDR3: TGTGCCAGCCGCAACAGGGACTCGGGTGGGGAGACCCAGTACTTC.

The genes are TRBV5-1 and TRBJ2-3, with TRBD1 identical over 9 bases. The CDR3 loop spans 14 amino acids. The V gene end was trimmed by 4 bases and the J gene end by 3 bases; junction bases not matched to a gene: 3. Germline values: CDR1 SGHRS, CDR2 YFSETQ. Written as DNA, the CDR3 is TGCGCCAGCAGCCCCGGGACAGGGACAGATACGCAGTATTTT. Translated: CASSPGTGTDTQYF.

This clone was seen just once. V usage is TRBV19 and J usage is TRBJ1-1, with 8 bases fitting TRBD1. CDR1 is LNHDA and CDR2 is SQIVND in the germline V gene (reference sequence). With 6 bases clipped from V and 7 bases from J, the junction kept 7 bases outside the gene matches. This CDR3 comprises 13 residues. CDR3 DNA sequence: TGTGCCAGTAGCGATACAGGGGGAATTGAAGCTTTCTTT. Translating it yields CASSDTGGIEAFF. The whole variable domain, remainder taken from reference TRBV19 and TRBJ1-1, is DGGITQSPKYLFRKEGQNVTLSCEQNLNHDAMYWYRQDPGQGLRLIYYSQIVNDFQKGDIAEGYSVSREKKESFPLTVTSAQKNPTAFYLCASSDTGGIEAFFGQGTRLTVV.

This chain uses TRBV29-1 with TRBJ1-1; 7 bases align to TRBD1. In germline, CDR1 is SQVTM, CDR2 ANQGSEA. The CDR3 contains 13 residues. Losses at the gene ends were 2 bases for V and 5 bases for J; bases not matched to a gene: 5. The CDR3 region is CSVETGEGTEAFF. The CDR3 DNA sequence: TGCAGCGTTGAAACAGGGGAAGGAACTGAAGCTTTCTTT.

Concerning this clone itself: Just one base apart from a much larger clone, this may be a read error. Other DNA sequences of this sample code for an identical CDR3. This chain joins TRBV7-6 and TRBJ2-7, with TRBD1 identical over 7 bases. Germline CDR1 SGHVS, CDR2 FNYEAQ. The CDR3 has 15 residues. CDR3 sequence reads: CASSPETGASYEQYF. CDR3 DNA: TGTGCCAGCAGCCCGGAAACAGGGGCCTCCTATGAGCAGTACTTC.

In its sample, this clone is medium-sized. V usage is TRBV5-6 and J usage is TRBJ2-7; TRBD1 agrees at 8 bases. V dropped 0 bases and J dropped 0; count of bases not matched to a gene: 2. The CDR3 spans 15 residues. CDR1 and CDR2 from the germline V gene are SGHDT and YYEEEE. The CDR3 sequence: CASSLGTGSSYEQYF. CDR3 in DNA: TGTGCCAGCAGCTTGGGGACAGGGAGCTCCTACGAGCAGTACTTC.

This clone is deemed medium-sized. The chain uses TRBV19 and TRBJ1-3; D not certain. Germline V CDR1 and CDR2: LNHDA, SQIVND (reference sequence). The CDR3 extends over 15 amino acids. Deletions cut 6 bases from V and 1 base from J, with 13 bases between. As DNA, the CDR3 is TGTGCCAGTAGCTTAGCCGCGGGGTCTGGAAACACCATATATTTT. Translating gives CASSLAAGSGNTIYF.

For the CDR3, the DNA is TGTGCCAGCAGCATATATAGCGGGGGGCCCTACAATGAGCAGTTCTTC. Encoded protein: CASSIYSGGPYNEQFF. The V and J genes are TRBV5-5 and TRBJ2-1, with 10 bases identical to TRBD2. V lost 4 bases and J lost 2; bases outside the gene matches: 6. Looked up from germline, CDR1 is SGHKS and CDR2 is YYEKEE (reference sequence). This CDR3 is built from 16 residues.

V is TRBV29-1 and J is TRBJ1-2; D gene uncertain. The CDR3 has 14 amino acids. Germline CDR1 reads SQVTM; CDR2 reads ANQGSEA. V was trimmed by 2 bases and J by 3 bases, leaving 13 bases between them. The CDR3 sequence: CSVESGVVDYGYTF. The DNA for the CDR3 is TGCAGCGTTGAATCTGGGGTGGTTGACTATGGCTACACCTTC.

This clone was recorded many times. The V and J genes are TRBV29-1 and TRBJ1-1, with 12 bases matching TRBD1. With 8 bases clipped from V and 6 bases from J, the junction kept 7 bases outside the gene matches. CDR3 length: 13 amino acids. CDR1 SQVTM and CDR2 ANQGSEA come from the germline V gene. CDR3 amino acids: CSCGTGGLAEAFF. The CDR3 bases are TGCAGCTGCGGGACAGGGGGCCTCGCTGAAGCTTTCTTT.

J is TRBJ1-4 and V is TRBV7-9; D gene uncertain. CDR1 is SEHNR, CDR2 FQNEAQ, per germline (reference sequence). This CDR3 region has 13 residues. V lost 3 bases, J lost 11 bases, and 13 bases lay in between. The CDR3 DNA sequence: TGTGCCAGCAGCTTTGAGGGAGAAGGGAAACTGTTTTTT. Translating it yields CASSFEGEGKLFF. Full variable domain (rest looked up from reference TRBV7-9 and TRBJ1-4): DTGVSQNPRHKITKRGQNVTFRCDPISEHNRLYWYRQTLGQGPEFLTYFQNEAQLEKSRLLSDRFSAERPKGSFSTLEIQRTEQGDSAMYLCASSFEGEGKLFFGSGTQLSVL.

V and J are TRBV7-9 and TRBJ1-1; D is undetermined. Per germline, CDR1 SEHNR and CDR2 FQNEAQ (reference sequence). This CDR3 region has 11 residues. Deletions cut 9 bases from V and 1 base from J, with 6 bases between. Here the CDR3 DNA reads TGTGCCAGTTGGGAGAACACTGAAGCTTTCTTT. Translated, it gives CASWENTEAFF.

The rearrangement links TRBV6-5 to TRBJ2-3; D is ambiguous. Deletions cut 8 bases from V and 2 bases from J, with 14 bases between. There are 14 residues in the CDR3. CDR1 MNHEY and CDR2 SVGAGI come from the germline V gene. The CDR3 loop reads CASVSEGFTDTQYF. The CDR3 DNA is TGTGCCAGCGTTTCGGAAGGCTTCACAGATACGCAGTATTTT.

V gene TRBV6-6 combines with J gene TRBJ2-7; possibly TRBD1 for D (6 bases). The length of the CDR3 is 14 residues. The V end was cut by 2 bases, the J end by 0 bases, with 8 bases between. Germline values: CDR1 MNHNY, CDR2 SVGAGI (reference sequence). CDR3 nucleotide sequence: TGTGCCAGCAGTTACAGGGGGAGCTCCTACGAGCAGTACTTC. This gives the protein CASSYRGSSYEQYF.